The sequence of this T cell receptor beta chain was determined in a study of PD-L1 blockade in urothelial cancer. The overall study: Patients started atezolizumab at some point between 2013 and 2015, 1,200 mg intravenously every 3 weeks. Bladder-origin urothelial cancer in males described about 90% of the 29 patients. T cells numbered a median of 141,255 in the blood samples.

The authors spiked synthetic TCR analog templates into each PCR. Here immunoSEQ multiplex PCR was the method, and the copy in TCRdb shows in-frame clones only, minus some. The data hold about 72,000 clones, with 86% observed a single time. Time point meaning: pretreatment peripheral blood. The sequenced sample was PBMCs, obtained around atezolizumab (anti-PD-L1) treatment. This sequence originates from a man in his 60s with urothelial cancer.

The CDR3 loop reads CASSPSWTSVRYEQYF. CDR3 in DNA: TGTGCCAGCAGCCCCAGTTGGACTAGCGTGAGATACGAGCAGTACTTC. The chain carries TRBV7-3 and TRBJ2-7, with 9 nucleotides matching TRBD2. The V and J ends lost 5 bases and 4 bases, in that order; junction bases with no gene match: 12. This CDR3 comprises 16 residues. Per germline, CDR1 SGHTA and CDR2 FQGTGA. Based on the CDR3 plus reference TRBV7-3 and TRBJ2-7, the full variable domain is GAGVSQTPSNKVTEKGKYVELRCDPISGHTALYWYRQSLGQGPEFLIYFQGTGAADDSGLPNDRFFAVRPEGSVSTLKIQRTERGDSAVYLCASSPSWTSVRYEQYFGPGTRLTVT.